This T cell receptor (beta chain) is from a study of low-dose radiotherapy and immunotherapy resistance in tumors. Study overall: Each patient was administered nivolumab intravenously at 240 mg, which was a flat dose, every two weeks, along with intravenous ipilimumab at 1 mg/kg every six weeks.

TRAV- and TRBV-specific primers primed first-strand cDNA, covering alpha and beta chains. A constant-region primer paired with the V-primer adapter amplified TCRs over about 19 PCR cycles. Isolated mRNA underwent amplification via in vitro transcription. TCRdb itself ran the reads through MiXCR, one entry per CDR3 protein. The sample lists tens of thousands of distinct CDR3 sequences, approximately 25% occurring once. Looked up from germline, CDR1 is MNHGY and CDR2 is SAAAGT. There are 15 residues in the CDR3. V was cut by 7 bases and J by 4 bases, with 19 bases left in between. The time point here: before trial treatment. The donors' regimen was nivolumab, ipilimumab, aspirin, low-dose cyclophosphamide and low-dose radiotherapy.

This chain uses TRBV6-8 with TRBJ2-5, with D perhaps given as TRBD1 or TRBD2 (5 bases each). This material consisted of PBMCs, taken before treatment. The receptor was isolated from a male donor with prostate cancer. The CDR3 loop is CASNTGTVRGETQYF. The CDR3 DNA reads TGTGCCAGCAACACCGGGACCGTCCGGGGAGAGACCCAGTACTTC.